This note documents a single T cell receptor (beta chain) sequence. Its antigen is still unknown. The CDR3 loop spans 15 amino acids. The germline V gene encodes CDR1 SEHNR and CDR2 FQNEAQ (reference sequence). V was clipped by 5 bases and J by 0 bases; unmatched bases: 5. This record comes from a study of beta chain features in type 1 diabetes. Study-level findings and limits: People with Type 1 diabetes carried modestly yet significantly shorter TCRB CDR3s in all four CD4+ subsets.

The authors reverse transcribed all of the isolated RNA, so sequencing captured expressed TCRB transcripts. Some clones are missing from TCRdb's copy, which holds only in-frame ones; the method was immunoSEQ multiplex PCR. The table has about 15,000 clones, around two thirds seen once. The V gene is TRBV7-9, the J gene TRBJ2-3, with 7 bases matching TRBD1. The source material was Tregs from blood. This clonotype was sampled from a man in his thirties or forties with type 1 diabetes. CDR3 sequence (DNA): TGTGCCAGCAGCCTTGGGACAGATAGCACAGATACGCAGTATTTT. It is translated as CASSLGTDSTDTQYF.